What follows is one TCR beta chain and its context. Its antigen is undetermined. The data are from a study of cytomegalovirus exposure and HLA in healthy donors. Use of 60 Vbeta and 13 Jbeta primers characterized the PCR. Original handling: Approximately 12 million of 65 million to 95 million unique TCR beta chains were shared, per a later count. Generated by immunoSEQ multiplex PCR, the TCRdb table keeps only in-frame clones and is missing some. D and trimming were read from the DNA, whereas the V and J calls and clone size are those reported in that table. The specimen's table records about 200,000 clones. Study-wide points: Many donors carried some public TCRs, although rarity characterized most TCR sequences.

Sequenced sample: PBMCs. This receptor was taken from a boy younger than 18 in good health and CMV-seronegative.

DNA of the CDR3: TGTGCCAGCAGCTGGGTGACCGGGACAGGGGATGGCTACACCTTC. Protein: CASSWVTGTGDGYTF. The chain combines TRBV5-5 with TRBJ1-2; 10 nucleotides match TRBD1. With 3 bases clipped from V and 6 bases from J, the junction kept 8 bases outside the gene matches. The CDR3 totals 15 residues. Germline V lookup: CDR1 SGHKS, CDR2 YYEKEE (reference sequence).